This T cell receptor (beta chain) is drawn from a study of blood T cell repertoires in COVID-19. Seattle enrolled patients during active infection and tracked them longitudinally. There are 11 residues in the CDR3. Germline V gene lookup returns CDR1 GTSNPN and CDR2 SVGIG (reference sequence). The V end lost 4 bases, the J end lost 9 bases, and 10 bases lay between the germline ends. How the authors handled the data: Estimates of nucleated cell counts were drawn from the amplification of reference gene primers. Sequencing was performed with immunoSEQ multiplex PCR; in TCRdb, only in-frame clones are kept and a portion is missing. V, J and clone size are taken as reported in that table, and D and trimming were inferred from the DNA itself. The data contain roughly 68,000 clones, 70% to 90% of them singletons.

Input material: peripheral blood. The chain recombines TRBV30 with TRBJ1-3; no clear D gene. The receptor was derived from a woman aged 50 to 60 with COVID-19, enrolled during active disease. The CDR3 coding sequence is TGTGCCTGGACCCGTCCGGGCACCATATATTTT. It translates to CAWTRPGTIYF.